This section outlines one T cell receptor (beta chain) sequence together with its context. Its antigen is not identified. The data derive from a study of T-cell memory formation after mild COVID-19. Findings and limits, study-wide: Those CD4+ clones that contracted were mainly in CM and EM (CD8+ ones in EMRA). Confirmation was lacking for SARS-CoV-2 specificity of second-wave clones that peaked on day 37. CD4+ bias marked clones expanding day 15 to 37, unlike balanced contracting clones.

5'RACE primed from the constant segment yielded TCR alpha and TCR beta cDNA libraries bearing sample barcodes and UMIs. MiXCR was run by TCRdb on the 5' RACE reads, yielding one entry per CDR3 protein. The sample has just over 350,000 distinct CDR3 sequences, over 13% seen once. The sequence came from a man younger than 30 who had mild COVID-19 (a few samples of this study predate the infection). Cell type and time point are not known. Sequencing was done on a sample of PBMCs or a T cell subset sorted from them (not recorded which).

This CDR3 is CATAGSGGAPGTDTQYF. In nucleotides, the CDR3 is TGTGCCACCGCCGGCAGCGGGGGGGCTCCTGGCACAGATACGCAGTATTTT. This sequence joins TRBV15 and TRBJ2-3; TRBD2 matches at 10 bases. Germline CDR1 is LNHNV and CDR2 is YYDKDF (reference sequence). This CDR3 has 17 amino acids. V shed 8 bases and J 1 base; nucleotides not matched to a gene: 12.